The present entry profiles one T cell receptor beta chain with its context. What it binds is unknown. One junction end does not reproduce the germline sequence, and a read error may be involved. These data originate in a study of T cell responses to AZD1222 COVID-19 vaccine. Findings and caveats of the study: The number of AZD1222 recipients seropositive at baseline was only 6 or 7.

This CDR3 is built from 13 residues. CDR1 and CDR2 from the germline V gene are SSHAT and FNYEAQ (reference sequence). Sequenced by immunoSEQ multiplex PCR; TCRdb stores in-frame clones only, minus some. Among approximately 85,000 clones listed, 65% to 90% were seen once. The sequence came from an adult in good health. Sequenced here: peripheral blood, sampled on day 0 of AZD1222 vaccination. The chain uses TRBV7-7 and TRBJ2-7, with unresolved D. The CDR3 region has the DNA TGTGCTAGCAGCTTAGTCCGGATCTACGAGCAGTACTTC. Protein: CASSLVRIYEQYF.